The 28 T cell receptor beta chains in this list originate from one sample, sequenced in a study of vaccination and CD4 T cells after COVID-19. Indicated treatment: approximately nine-day PBMC culture with coronavirus spike peptide pools or control peptides (ViraFEST assay). The Oncomine TCR Beta short-read assay sequenced DNA from cultured CD4+ T cells. TCRdb redid the calling of the PCR reads with MiXCR, one entry per CDR3 protein. The profile covers approximately 20,000 distinct CDR3 sequences, with roughly 50% appearing a single time and roughly 2.5% taken by the ten largest. What these receptors recognize is not known. The sequences come from CD4+ T cells from blood, cultured in vitro, collected after SARS-CoV-2 vaccination. Receptor source: a human donor who had recovered from COVID-19.

The chain has TRBV20-1 and TRBJ1-1; no firm D call. Germline V gene data show CDR1 as DFQATT and CDR2 as SNEGSKA (reference sequence). The V end lost 0 bases, the J end lost 3 bases, and 8 bases lay between the germline ends. There are 13 residues in the CDR3. The CDR3 DNA reads as TGCAGTGCTAGAGATGGGGTCGACACTGAAGCTTTCTTT. Its translation: CSARDGVDTEAFF.

The chain is built from TRBV20-1 and TRBJ2-7; possibly TRBD1 or TRBD2 for D (5 bases each). Germline values: CDR1 DFQATT, CDR2 SNEGSKA (reference sequence). The CDR3 contains 14 residues. V was cut by 5 bases and J by 5 bases, with 19 bases left in between. CDR3 sequence: CSAWGPSGLDEQYF. DNA for the CDR3: TGCAGTGCTTGGGGACCCTCGGGTTTGGACGAGCAGTACTTC.

The chain joins TRBV11-3 to TRBJ2-5; D is unresolved. The CDR3 sequence is 14 residues long. Germline V CDR1 and CDR2: SGHNT, YENEEA. V lost 5 bases, J lost 10 bases, and 20 bases lay in between. CDR3 region: CASSITTTNPHQYF. CDR3 coding DNA: TGTGCCAGCAGCATAACGACCACTAACCCCCACCAGTACTTC.

Only a few counts were recorded for this clonotype. J is TRBJ1-2 and V is TRBV5-1; TRBD1 matches 9 bases. Germline V gene data show CDR1 as SGHRS and CDR2 as YFSETQ. V shed 5 bases and J 7 bases; nucleotides not matched to a gene: 6. CDR3 length: 13 amino acids. The chain's CDR3 is CASSTGGASGYTF. DNA of the CDR3: TGCGCCAGCAGTACAGGGGGCGCGTCTGGCTACACCTTC.

This chain joins TRBV7-2 and TRBJ1-2; D is undetermined. Germline CDR1 is SGHTA and CDR2 is FQGNSA. This CDR3 region has 12 residues. Trimming shortened V by 7 bases and J by 4 bases, and 10 bases separated the two germline ends. The CDR3 loop is CASTGPAYGYTF. The CDR3 DNA sequence: TGTGCCAGCACCGGGCCTGCCTATGGCTACACCTTC.

This clonotype was counted a few times. The chain joins TRBV6-2 or TRBV6-3 to TRBJ1-2; 7 positions match TRBD1. The CDR3 spans 12 residues. Germline assignment: CDR1 MNHEY and CDR2 SVGEGT. V was pared by 3 bases and J by 9 bases, with 4 bases of the junction left unmatched. The CDR3 reads CASSYTGQSYTF. In nucleotides, the CDR3 is TGTGCCAGCAGTTATACGGGACAGAGCTACACCTTC.

This chain joins TRBV6-5 and TRBJ2-3; D tentatively fits TRBD1 or TRBD2 (5 bases each). This CDR3 comprises 15 residues. V was pared by 2 bases and J by 2 bases, with 11 bases between. Germline CDR1 reads MNHEY; CDR2 reads SVGAGI. The CDR3 bases are TGTGCCAGCAGTTACCGGGGCAGATACACAGATACGCAGTATTTT. It translates to CASSYRGRYTDTQYF.

This clonotype occurred a few times. The chain recombines TRBV2 with TRBJ2-5; no clear D. The CDR3 is 11 residues long. Per germline, CDR1 SNHLY and CDR2 FYNNEI. Deletions cut 3 bases from V and 7 bases from J, with 6 bases between. The DNA of the CDR3 is TGTGCCAGCAGTGAGGGTGGGACCCAGTACTTC. Translated, it gives CASSEGGTQYF.

The table lists this clonotype with a few counts. The chain combines TRBV6-1 with TRBJ2-1; D perhaps matches TRBD2 (6 bases). V lost 5 bases and J lost 3, with 23 bases in between. Germline CDR1 reads MNHNS; CDR2 reads SASEGT. There are 18 residues in the CDR3. In DNA form, the CDR3 reads TGTGCCAGCAGTCGAGGAGGGAGTGTCGCGGGGCTCTACAATGAGCAGTTCTTC. Translated: CASSRGGSVAGLYNEQFF.

This chain joins TRBV5-4 and TRBJ2-2; TRBD2 aligns across 14 bases. Germline trimming cut 5 bases from V and 5 bases from J; bases unmatched to any gene: 5. Germline CDR1 and CDR2: SGHNT and YYREEE (reference sequence). This CDR3 is built from 16 residues. In nucleotides, the CDR3 is TGTGCCAGCAGTAAGGGACTAGCGGGAGATACCGGGGAGCTGTTTTTT. Protein: CASSKGLAGDTGELFF.

The rearrangement links TRBV6-1 to TRBJ1-1; 7 bases align to TRBD1. The germline CDR1 and CDR2 sequences are MNHNS and SASEGT. V gave up 4 bases and J gave up 7 bases; unmatched junction bases: 9. This CDR3 is 14 amino acids long. In DNA form, the CDR3 reads TGTGCCAGCAGTGTCCCCGGGACAGCGAATGAAGCTTTCTTT. Translated, it gives CASSVPGTANEAFF.

The chain links TRBV7-2 to TRBJ2-1; 9 bases match TRBD2. Germline lookup yields CDR1 SGHTA and CDR2 FQGNSA. The V gene end was trimmed by 3 bases and the J gene end by 8 bases; junction bases not matched to a gene: 8. This CDR3 region has 15 residues. Here the CDR3 reads CASSLLRGGRDEQFF. As DNA, the CDR3 is TGTGCCAGCAGCTTGTTGCGGGGGGGCCGGGATGAGCAGTTCTTC.

The chain joins TRBV7-3 to TRBJ1-1; D is perhaps TRBD1 (5 bases). V lost 5 bases, J lost 5 bases, and 12 bases lay in between. Germline lookup yields CDR1 SGHTA and CDR2 FQGTGA. The CDR3 extends over 13 amino acids. The CDR3 region has the DNA TGTGCCAGCAGCGCCCAGGGTAGGACTGAAGCTTTCTTT. Encoded protein: CASSAQGRTEAFF. Looking up the rest from reference TRBV7-3 and TRBJ1-1 gives the full variable domain: GAGVSQTPSNKVTEKGKYVELRCDPISGHTALYWYRQSLGQGPEFLIYFQGTGAADDSGLPNDRFFAVRPEGSVSTLKIQRTERGDSAVYLCASSAQGRTEAFFGQGTRLTVV.

This sequence joins TRBV7-9 and TRBJ2-5; no reliable D call. This CDR3 has 13 residues. Germline values: CDR1 SEHNR, CDR2 FQNEAQ (reference sequence). The ends were cut back, 1 base at V and 3 bases at J, with 6 bases in the middle. The CDR3 DNA is TGTGCCAGCAGCTTAGGTGTGGAAGAGACCCAGTACTTC. This encodes CASSLGVEETQYF.

The chain links TRBV5-4 to TRBJ2-7, with 13 bases identical to TRBD2. CDR3 size: 16 residues. V trimming: 0 bases; J trimming: 0 bases; junction bases outside the gene matches: 0. Looked up from germline, CDR1 is SGHNT and CDR2 is YYREEE (reference sequence). The CDR3 protein is CASSLGTSGSSYEQYF. Here the CDR3 DNA reads TGTGCCAGCAGCTTGGGGACTAGCGGGAGCTCCTACGAGCAGTACTTC.

The chain carries TRBV7-9 and TRBJ1-1; D unresolved. V lost 4 bases to trimming and J lost 6 bases, with 15 bases between them. Germline CDR1 reads SEHNR; CDR2 reads FQNEAQ (reference sequence). The CDR3 consists of 14 residues. CDR3 nucleotides: TGTGCCAGCAGCTCGCCACCTACGGGTCCTGAAGCTTTCTTT. Its translation: CASSSPPTGPEAFF.

The chain has TRBV19 and TRBJ1-3; unclear D gene. The CDR3 consists of 16 residues. Germline CDR1 LNHDA, CDR2 SQIVND (reference sequence). V lost 4 bases to trimming and J lost 4 bases, with 17 bases between them. CDR3 sequence (DNA): TGTGCCAGTAGTAAGAGGGTGCTCCAGGCGGGAAACACCATATATTTT. As protein: CASSKRVLQAGNTIYF. Variable domain in full (rest from reference TRBV19 and TRBJ1-3): DGGITQSPKYLFRKEGQNVTLSCEQNLNHDAMYWYRQDPGQGLRLIYYSQIVNDFQKGDIAEGYSVSREKKESFPLTVTSAQKNPTAFYLCASSKRVLQAGNTIYFGEGSWLTVV.

This clonotype has only a few counts. The V gene is TRBV6-1, the J gene TRBJ2-7; 7 bases align to TRBD1. The V gene's germline CDR1 is MNHNS and CDR2 SASEGT. This CDR3 is 15 amino acids long. The junction had 11 bases not matched to a gene; V was cut back by 5 bases and J by 4 bases. The CDR3 DNA reads as TGTGCCAGCAGTCCCTGGGACAGACCAGCTTACGAGCAGTACTTC. Translation gives CASSPWDRPAYEQYF.

This clonotype was seen more than once but under ten times. The chain is built from TRBV20-1 and TRBJ2-5, with 8 bases that match TRBD1. Per germline, CDR1 DFQATT and CDR2 SNEGSKA (reference sequence). Germline trimming cut 5 bases from V and 5 bases from J; bases unmatched to any gene: 4. The CDR3 has 12 amino acids. The CDR3 loop reads CSAGQGRETQYF. Written as DNA, the CDR3 is TGCAGTGCTGGACAGGGAAGGGAGACCCAGTACTTC.

This chain connects TRBV7-6 to TRBJ2-5; a possible D gene is TRBD2 (6 bases). Per the germline V gene, CDR1 is SGHVS and CDR2 is FNYEAQ. The V end was cut by 5 bases, the J end by 1 base, with 11 bases between. The CDR3 has 14 residues. CDR3 residues: CASSRTGSQETQYF. For the CDR3, the DNA is TGTGCCAGCAGCAGAACCGGGAGCCAAGAGACCCAGTACTTC.

The chain has TRBV28 and TRBJ1-2; D gene unclear. Trimming took off 7 bases at V and 8 bases at J, with 14 bases between the two ends. Germline loops: CDR1 MDHEN, CDR2 SYDVKM. The CDR3 is 12 residues long. The CDR3 loop reads CASNIHPTGYTF. The CDR3 nucleotides read TGTGCCAGCAATATACACCCGACGGGCTACACCTTC.

The chain joins TRBV20-1 to TRBJ1-2; 10 bases are shared with TRBD1. The CDR3 totals 13 residues. The germline CDR1 and CDR2 sequences are DFQATT and SNEGSKA (reference sequence). V shed 6 bases, J shed 6 bases, and the junction held 7 bases outside the gene matches. The CDR3 sequence is CSALTGGGDGYTF. The CDR3 nucleotides read TGCAGTGCGCTGACAGGGGGCGGGGATGGCTACACCTTC.

This chain links TRBV28 with TRBJ2-5; 9 bases are shared with TRBD1. This CDR3 contains 14 residues. V gave up 5 bases and J gave up 4 bases; unmatched junction bases: 5. Germline V gene data show CDR1 as MDHEN and CDR2 as SYDVKM. CDR3 nucleotide sequence: TGTGCCAGCAGTCTGTGGGACAGGGCAGAGACCCAGTACTTC. Translation: CASSLWDRAETQYF.

This chain connects TRBV7-2 to TRBJ2-5; the D is unclear. From germline, CDR1 is SGHTA and CDR2 FQGNSA. Trimming pared 1 base from V and 7 bases from J, leaving 13 bases between. The CDR3 contains 14 residues. This CDR3 reads CASSLGDTQSTQYF. CDR3 DNA: TGTGCCAGCAGCTTAGGTGACACCCAGTCGACCCAGTACTTC.

This chain joins TRBV6-5 and TRBJ1-2, with TRBD1 as a possible D gene (6 bases). Germline loops: CDR1 MNHEY, CDR2 SVGAGI. The CDR3 consists of 14 residues. Between the trimmed V and J ends, which lost 0 bases and 3 bases, there was a span of 8 bases. The CDR3: CASSYSRGDYGYTF. The CDR3 region has the DNA TGTGCCAGCAGTTACTCGAGGGGGGACTATGGCTACACCTTC.

The chain joins TRBV20-1 to TRBJ1-2; D unresolved. Germline V gives CDR1 DFQATT, CDR2 SNEGSKA (reference sequence). V was trimmed by 3 bases and J by 2 bases, leaving 16 bases between them. The CDR3 totals 15 residues. The CDR3 region is CSARTGVLGNYGYTF. For the CDR3, the DNA is TGCAGTGCTAGGACCGGGGTGCTAGGAAACTATGGCTACACCTTC.

The chain is built from TRBV6-1 and TRBJ1-5; 9 bases match TRBD1. The germline V gene encodes CDR1 MNHNS and CDR2 SASEGT. With 3 bases clipped from V and 5 bases from J, the junction kept 8 bases outside the gene matches. The CDR3 runs 16 residues. CDR3 region: CASSDLRRDRDQPQHF. In nucleotides, the CDR3 is TGTGCCAGCAGTGATCTACGAAGGGACAGGGATCAGCCCCAGCATTTT.

The chain couples TRBV6-1 to TRBJ1-1, with a weak D call TRBD1 (6 bases). The germline CDR1 and CDR2 sequences are MNHNS and SASEGT. Trimming stripped 6 bases from V and 1 base from J, with 6 bases between. The CDR3 consists of 12 residues. The DNA of the CDR3 is TGTGCCAGCAGGGGGGCGAACACTGAAGCTTTCTTT. Translating it yields CASRGANTEAFF.